The 14 T cell receptor beta chains listed next were all sequenced from one sample in a study of regulatory T cells in long-lasting Graves disease. Investigators prepared the TCR beta libraries by applying iRepertoire HTBI primers and Arm-PCR of CDR3 regions. TCRdb independently ran MiXCR on the multiplex PCR reads; one entry per CDR3 protein. The sample lists approximately 540,000 distinct CDR3 sequences; about 12% were seen once. This sample's time point: newly diagnosed GD, antithyroid drugs for less than 3 months. Scientists built the TCR library using RNA that was extracted from PBMCs. This sample was shared with a second study, whose subject was T cells in Graves' hyperthyroidism and ophthalmopathy.

This material consisted of peripheral blood mononuclear cells (PBMCs), taken at new diagnosis, from a patient treated with antithyroid drugs. Source of these receptors: a woman aged 25 to 39 with Graves disease.

The rearrangement uses TRBV7-2 and TRBJ2-1, with TRBD2 identical over 12 bases. Trimming removed 0 bases from V and 7 bases from J; junction bases left unmatched: 10. The CDR3 spans 18 residues. Germline values: CDR1 SGHTA, CDR2 FQGNSA. The CDR3 here is CASSLAGLAGGPRNEQFF. CDR3 sequence (DNA): TGTGCCAGCAGCTTAGCGGGGCTAGCGGGAGGGCCAAGGAATGAGCAGTTCTTC.

This clonotype appeared many times. The V call is TRBV11-2, the J call TRBJ1-1, with a possible D match to TRBD1 (6 bases). The germline gives CDR1 SGHAT, CDR2 FQNNGV. V was trimmed by 3 bases and J by 5 bases, leaving 22 bases between them. The CDR3 sequence is 17 residues long. The CDR3 bases are TGTGCCAGCAGCTTTTTGGGGGGGGCCAGAACAAAGACTGAAGCTTTCTTT. It yields the protein CASSFLGGARTKTEAFF.

This clonotype was picked up many times. This chain uses TRBV5-6 with TRBJ2-5; D unresolved. In germline, CDR1 is SGHDT, CDR2 YYEEEE. The CDR3 consists of 15 residues. V shed 4 bases and J shed 0 bases, with 13 bases lying between them. The CDR3 DNA is TGTGCCAGCAGCGTGCTTGGGTCCTACCAAGAGACCCAGTACTTC. This encodes CASSVLGSYQETQYF.

The rearrangement joins TRBV14 to TRBJ1-6; D gene unclear. This CDR3 comprises 15 residues. The ends were cut back, 0 bases at V and 5 bases at J, with 8 bases in the middle. CDR1 and CDR2 (germline): SGHDN, FVKESK. As DNA, the CDR3 is TGTGCCAGCAGCCAAGAAAAACGGGATAATTCACCCCTCCACTTT. Its translation is CASSQEKRDNSPLHF.

This clonotype was observed a few times. The chain links TRBV19 to TRBJ1-2, with D possibly being TRBD1 (5 bases). CDR3 size: 15 residues. The V and J ends lost 3 bases and 9 bases respectively, with 20 bases between them. The V gene's germline CDR1 is LNHDA and CDR2 SQIVND (reference sequence). CDR3 in DNA: TGTGCCAGTAGTATTCAGGGACCGCTGGAGAAAAGCTACACCTTC. Protein product: CASSIQGPLEKSYTF.

This clonotype appeared many times. V usage is TRBV18 and J usage is TRBJ1-5; D is unclear. Germline CDR1 is KGHSH and CDR2 is LQKENI. CDR3 length: 13 amino acids. Trimming left V 6 bases short and J 4 bases short, with 10 bases between. CDR3 bases: TGTGCCAGCTCCCAGAGCGGGAATCAGCCCCAGCATTTT. Translation: CASSQSGNQPQHF.

The chain combines TRBV5-1 with TRBJ2-5, with TRBD2 matching over 11 bases. The DNA end favors TRBJ2-7, so the J call may be wrong. The CDR3 spans 15 residues. The germline CDR1 and CDR2 sequences are SGHRS and YFSETQ. CDR3 in DNA: TGCGCCAGCAGTCCGGGACTAGCGGAGTTCTACGAGCAGTACTTC. Amino acid sequence: CASSPGLAEFYEQYF.

This clonotype was seen many times. The chain links TRBV19 to TRBJ1-5; unclear D gene. This CDR3 comprises 16 residues. The germline CDR1 and CDR2 sequences are LNHDA and SQIVND (reference sequence). Trimming took off 6 bases at V and 1 base at J, with 16 bases between the two ends. The CDR3, as DNA: TGTGCCAGTAGCCCCCAACGGGGTTGGAGCAATCAGCCCCAGCATTTT. Encoded protein: CASSPQRGWSNQPQHF.

There are a few counts of this clonotype. One junction end disagrees with the germline gene, perhaps due to a read error. The chain has TRBV9 and TRBJ1-1, with D unclear. The CDR3 sequence is 15 residues long. The germline gives CDR1 SGDLS, CDR2 YYNGEE. This chain's CDR3 is CASTRLDGLNTKAFF. CDR3 sequence (DNA): TGTGCCAGCACCCGGCTAGACGGACTGAACACTAAAGCTTTCTTT. Full variable domain (outside the CDR3, taken from reference TRBV9 and TRBJ1-1): DSGVTQTPKHLITATGQRVTLRCSPRSGDLSVYWYQQSLDQGLQFLIQYYNGEERAKGNILERFSAQQFPDLHSELNLSSLELGDSALYFCASTRLDGLNTKAFFGQGTRLTVV.

This CDR3 reads CASSSSGIEAFF. The CDR3 DNA reads as TGTGCCAGCAGTTCGAGCGGGATTGAAGCTTTCTTT. The chain couples TRBV6-5 to TRBJ1-1; D not certain. V was cut by 4 bases and J by 7 bases, with 10 bases left in between. CDR3 length: 12 residues. The germline gives CDR1 MNHEY, CDR2 SVGAGI.

This clonotype was counted only a few times. The chain uses TRBV6-4 and TRBJ2-7; a possible D gene is TRBD1 (6 bases). Germline V gene sequence: CDR1 MRHNA, CDR2 SNTAGT. The CDR3 has 14 amino acids. Trimming pared 6 bases from V and 4 bases from J, leaving 16 bases between. CDR3 nucleotides: TGTGCCAGCAGCTACTACAGGGATTTTTACGAGCAGTACTTC. This sequence encodes CASSYYRDFYEQYF.

This sequence joins TRBV24-1 and TRBJ1-2; TRBD1 matches 8 bases. The CDR3 totals 15 residues. Looked up from germline, CDR1 is KGHDR and CDR2 is SFDVKD. Germline trimming cut 1 base from V and 4 bases from J; bases unmatched to any gene: 4. The CDR3 loop reads CATSDFRQGFYGYTF. DNA for the CDR3: TGTGCCACCAGTGATTTTCGACAGGGGTTCTATGGCTACACCTTC.

The chain recombines TRBV4-1 with TRBJ2-1, with 10 bases aligning to TRBD2. CDR1 is MGHRA, CDR2 YSYEKL, per germline. The CDR3 loop spans 16 amino acids. Losses at the gene ends were 0 bases for V and 8 bases for J; bases not matched to a gene: 7. Here the CDR3 reads CASSQDRLAGVDEQFF. The CDR3 nucleotides are TGCGCCAGCAGCCAAGATCGCCTAGCGGGAGTAGATGAGCAGTTCTTC.

In the case of this clonotype: A read error is possible here, since a much larger clone lies one base away. J is TRBJ2-1 and V is TRBV7-2, with TRBD2 matching 15 bases. The CDR3 is made up of 17 amino acids. V was clipped by 6 bases and J by 15 bases; unmatched bases: 18. Germline assignment: CDR1 SGHTA and CDR2 FQGNSA. This CDR3 is CASSLAGTSGRLSIPFF. CDR3 nucleotide sequence: TGTGCCAGCAGTCTAGCCGGGACTAGCGGGAGGCTCTCTATTCCGTTCTTC.